The source of this T cell receptor (beta chain) is a study of control samples from healthy donors and cancer patients. Profiled with immunoSEQ multiplex PCR; TCRdb holds only in-frame clones, not every one. This table holds roughly 30,000 clones, about 93% found once. After removal of 3 bases from V and 11 bases from J, the junction contained 7 bases not matched to a gene. There are 13 residues in the CDR3. This rearrangement joins TRBV12-3 or TRBV12-4 to TRBJ1-1; 9 bases agree with TRBD1. Input material: PBMCs. The origin of this receptor is a middle-aged man with colorectal cancer. The CDR3, as DNA: TGTGCCAGCAGTTTCACAGGGGGCTTTATTGCTTTCTTT. It codes for CASSFTGGFIAFF.